The rows below give T cell receptor beta chains drawn from one sample of a study of blood T cells in healthy people across ages. One entry per CDR3 protein results from TCRdb running MiXCR on the 5' RACE reads. The sample records 550,000 to 750,000 distinct CDR3 sequences, under 25% being singletons. Specimen: blood. Receptors were obtained from a man aged 65-85 years in good health. Both conserved end residues are part of each CDR3. Each record gives: J gene, clone size, V gene, D gene, CDR3 protein, CDR3 DNA. D genes are given only for firm matches. Clone size is shown for a subset of rows, as once, few, many or a class of expanded clone.

>TRBJ2-4|few|TRBV20-1|TRBD2
CSAEGLAGGLVKNIQYF
TGCAGTGCAGAGGGACTAGCGGGAGGGCTGGTCAAAAACATTCAGTACTTC
>TRBJ2-1|-|TRBV6-2/TRBV6-3|-
CASIKGAGDNEQFF
TGTGCCAGCATCAAAGGGGCAGGGGACAATGAGCAGTTCTTC
>TRBJ2-1|once|TRBV5-1|-
CASSLSQASNEQFF
TGCGCCAGCAGCTTGTCACAGGCCTCCAATGAGCAGTTCTTC
>TRBJ1-4|-|TRBV19|-
CATHRTGNEKLFF
TGTGCCACCCATCGGACTGGGAATGAAAAACTGTTTTTT
>TRBJ2-5|few|TRBV28|-
CASSPNRVRETQYF
TGTGCCAGCAGTCCCAACAGGGTTCGAGAGACCCAGTACTTC
>TRBJ2-3|few|TRBV11-2|TRBD1
CASSGRTGPDTQYF
TGTGCCAGCAGCGGACGGACAGGGCCAGATACGCAGTATTTT
>TRBJ2-2|few|TRBV6-6|-
CASSLSHADTGELFF
TGTGCCAGCAGTTTATCTCATGCCGACACCGGGGAGCTGTTTTTT
>TRBJ2-7|-|TRBV20-1|-
CSARDVTSRVYEQYF
TGCAGTGCTAGAGACGTAACTAGCCGGGTCTACGAGCAGTACTTC
>TRBJ2-5|-|TRBV12-3/TRBV12-4|TRBD2
CASSLFLTGTSGPSQETQYF
TGTGCCAGCAGTCTTTTTCTGACAGGGACTAGCGGGCCGAGCCAAGAGACCCAGTACTTC
>TRBJ2-7|few|TRBV28|-
CASTRTDIYEQYF
TGTGCCAGCACCCGGACGGATATTTACGAGCAGTACTTC